Sequencing of this TCR beta chain was carried out in a study of OX40 agonist ivuxolimab in advanced cancers. Study context: Patients' therapy was ivuxolimab, an antibody that acts as an agonist of OX40 (CD134). Partial responses, seen in three patients, involved one hepatocellular carcinoma and two cutaneous melanomas. General study results and limits: At doses 0.1 to 3.0 mg/kg, CD4+ and CD8+ clones expanded. The authors also found low normalized T-cell clonal expansion in some nonresponders.

From germline, CDR1 is SNHLY and CDR2 FYNNEI. The length of the CDR3 is 15 residues. Trimming left V 2 bases short and J 4 bases short, with 13 bases between. Only one count was recorded for this clone. Its antigen is unknown. Method: immunoSEQ multiplex PCR; TCRdb's copy keeps in-frame clones and lacks some. This sample carries around 80,000 clones, more than 90% of them seen once, and the ten largest clones take roughly 0.6%. This TCR came from an adult with an advanced solid tumor such as melanoma, head and neck, liver or kidney cancer. The rearrangement uses TRBV2 and TRBJ2-3; tentative D call: TRBD1 (5 bases). This sample comprised CD4+ or CD8+ T cells sorted from blood, obtained in a trial of the OX40 agonist ivuxolimab. CDR3 protein: CASSEIIGAPDTQYF. CDR3 DNA: TGTGCCAGCAGTGAAATTATTGGGGCCCCAGATACGCAGTATTTT. The entire variable domain, with the rest obtained from reference TRBV2 and TRBJ2-3, is as follows: EPEVTQTPSHQVTQMGQEVILRCVPISNHLYFYWYRQILGQKVEFLVSFYNNEISEKSEIFDDQFSVERPDGSNFTLKIRSTKLEDSAMYFCASSEIIGAPDTQYFGPGTRLTVL.